This T cell receptor (beta chain) stems from a study of shared clonotypes between healthy human individuals. Overall study results and limits: Between a handful of donors, naive CD4 clonotypes were shared at a level of about 5%. Against clonotypes common to all four donors, non-shared ones had lower generation probabilities. The researchers took only blood, and tissue repertoires probably look different. Estimated richness was generally greater in naive than memory subsets.

CDR1 and CDR2 from the germline V gene are SGHRS and YFSETQ. The CDR3 is 13 residues long. Remarks on this clone: Its antigen is unknown.

Libraries were prepared by immunoSEQ multiplex PCR; TCRdb keeps only in-frame clonotypes and omits some of them. The sample has roughly 2.5 million clones; roughly nine tenths are singletons. The sequencing sample was made of naive CD4+ T cells sorted from blood. Subset denoted: CD45RA+ positively selected. This sequence joins TRBV5-1 and TRBJ2-5; tentatively, D is TRBD2 (6 bases). With the DNA end fitting TRBJ2-7 better, the J assignment may be wrong. This TCR came from a man aged 18 to 35 in good health. The CDR3 spells CASSFTGDYEQYF. The CDR3 DNA sequence: TGCGCCAGCAGCTTTACGGGGGATTACGAGCAGTACTTC.